This TCR beta chain was captured by sequencing in a study of cytomegalovirus exposure and HLA in healthy donors (dated by TCRdb to about 2017). Notes on the research overall: The 670 or so repertoires of the first cohort and the 95 to 150 validation repertoires were produced on the same platform, according to a later analysis. The study combined high-throughput TCR immunosequencing, statistical association of individual TCRs with disease status, and machine learning to predict cytomegalovirus infection status. In addition to the first cohort of several hundred subjects, a separate validation cohort of 120 different subjects was used. The study aimed to test whether signatures of past pathogen exposure could be identified by cataloging public T cell receptors.

On the study overall, not on this receptor specifically: The validation cohort had no HLA typing available for a later analysis, so co-occurrence within that cohort was assessed over all 110 or so repertoires. A total of some 180 TCR beta chains were listed by the study as associated with cytomegalovirus. In both the original and validation cohorts, the classifier was reported to diagnose cytomegalovirus status with high specificity and sensitivity. A few of the identified cytomegalovirus-associated TCR beta chains were confirmed in vitro to be specific for cytomegalovirus antigens. Of the cluster scores, around 95% were above 0 in a later analysis, which found that TCRs clustered in the first cohort also tended to co-occur in the 120 or so validation repertoires. Most TCR sequences were observed very rarely across donors, whereas some public TCRs were present in many individuals. The authors suggested that the approach could potentially be extended to other disease states and immunological phenotypes.

From the germline V gene (reference sequence), CDR1 is MNHEY and CDR2 is SMNVEV. Inclusive of the bounding cysteine and phenylalanine, the CDR3 is 14 residues long. Only the CDR3 DNA stays, 42 bases, in frame from base 1. V and J lose 2 bases and 6 bases, and a span of 11 bases separates them. Library preparation was by the immunoSEQ multiplex PCR assay. Per the original workflow: A statistical classification framework was developed to diagnose cytomegalovirus status using the catalog of TCR beta chain sequences. TCRdb retrieved this table from immuneACCESS and kept in-frame rearrangements only. Not all clones are present; in checked studies, unresolved V genes account for under half, and no reason is known for the remainder. The V and J calls and the clone size are those of that table, but D and trimming were determined from the DNA. In all, the sample holds tens of thousands of clones, and roughly 89% of those were seen once. The top ten constitute 3% to 4% of the sample.

Concerning this clone: Its cognate antigen has yet to be identified. Base qualities are not recorded, but no much larger clone differs from it by a single base.

Donors formed part of the validation cohort, which comprised over a hundred subjects and was distinct from the first cohort of several hundred subjects. Recombination connected TRBV27 to TRBJ1-5, with TRBD1 tentatively as D gene (5 bases match). The material sequenced was PBMCs. The receptor was derived from a woman aged 18-30 years in good health and CMV-seropositive. The CDR3 region: CASSLSRVGQPQHF. The sequenced DNA is TGTGCCAGCAGTTTAAGCAGGGTCGGTCAGCCCCAGCATTTT.